The following is a T cell receptor beta chain sequence with its context. Its antigen is unknown. Other DNA sequences within the sample encode an identical CDR3. These data are taken from a study of shared clonotypes between healthy human individuals. CDR1 and CDR2 (germline): SGHRS, YFSETQ. This CDR3 spans 13 amino acids. V gave up 0 bases and J gave up 5 bases, with 6 bases separating them. Deep was the level at which the assay was run. Data came from immunoSEQ multiplex PCR; TCRdb stores just in-frame clones and leaves some out. Of roughly 2,500,000 clones listed, over 85% were seen once; the top ten hold roughly 0.39%. Study observations and caveats: Despite large depth, sorted-subset datasets appeared incompletely sequenced.

Sequenced: naive CD4+ T cells from PBMCs. As to subset: CD45RA+ positively selected. This chain joins TRBV5-1 and TRBJ1-5; D gene ambiguous. The clonotype was recovered from a man aged 18 to 29 in good health. Some clones in this sample may be carry-over from other donors' samples. The CDR3 DNA sequence: TGCGCCAGCAGCTTGGTACCGGATCAGCCCCAGCATTTT. It yields the protein CASSLVPDQPQHF.